This T cell receptor beta chain was identified in a study of blood T cell repertoires in COVID-19. Study-level information: Sources were T cells, B-cell-depleted T cells, or PBMCs; the material itself was cDNA or gDNA.

Data came from immunoSEQ multiplex PCR; TCRdb stores just in-frame clones and leaves some out. The sample includes around 270,000 clones, 88% seen only once; the top ten take roughly 3.9%. The CDR3 is 14 amino acids. Germline V gene data show CDR1 as KGHSH and CDR2 as LQKENI. V was clipped by 3 bases and J by 7 bases; unmatched bases: 6. This TCR came from a man aged 55 to 70 who had recovered from COVID-19. The V and J genes are TRBV18 and TRBJ1-5; 7 bases fit TRBD1. The sample consisted of peripheral blood. CDR3 coding DNA: TGTGCCAGCTCACCCGACAGGGTTGGACAGCCCCAGCATTTT. Protein: CASSPDRVGQPQHF.